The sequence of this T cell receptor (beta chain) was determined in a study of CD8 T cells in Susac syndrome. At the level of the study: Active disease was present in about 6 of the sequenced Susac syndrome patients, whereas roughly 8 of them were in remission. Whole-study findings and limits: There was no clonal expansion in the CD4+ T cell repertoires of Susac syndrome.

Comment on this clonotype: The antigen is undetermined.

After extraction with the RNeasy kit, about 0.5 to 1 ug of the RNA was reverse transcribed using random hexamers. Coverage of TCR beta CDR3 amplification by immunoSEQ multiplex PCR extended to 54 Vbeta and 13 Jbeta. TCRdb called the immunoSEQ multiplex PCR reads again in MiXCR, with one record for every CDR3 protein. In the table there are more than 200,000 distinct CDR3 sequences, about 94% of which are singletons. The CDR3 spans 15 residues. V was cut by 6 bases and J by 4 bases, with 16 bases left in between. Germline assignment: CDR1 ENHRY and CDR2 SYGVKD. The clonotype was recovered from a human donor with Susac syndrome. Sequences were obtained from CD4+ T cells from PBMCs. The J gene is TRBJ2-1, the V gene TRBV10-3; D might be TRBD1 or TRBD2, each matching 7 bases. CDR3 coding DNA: TGTGCCATCAGCCCAGGGGGGGCGGAGTACAATGAGCAGTTCTTC. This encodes CAISPGGAEYNEQFF.